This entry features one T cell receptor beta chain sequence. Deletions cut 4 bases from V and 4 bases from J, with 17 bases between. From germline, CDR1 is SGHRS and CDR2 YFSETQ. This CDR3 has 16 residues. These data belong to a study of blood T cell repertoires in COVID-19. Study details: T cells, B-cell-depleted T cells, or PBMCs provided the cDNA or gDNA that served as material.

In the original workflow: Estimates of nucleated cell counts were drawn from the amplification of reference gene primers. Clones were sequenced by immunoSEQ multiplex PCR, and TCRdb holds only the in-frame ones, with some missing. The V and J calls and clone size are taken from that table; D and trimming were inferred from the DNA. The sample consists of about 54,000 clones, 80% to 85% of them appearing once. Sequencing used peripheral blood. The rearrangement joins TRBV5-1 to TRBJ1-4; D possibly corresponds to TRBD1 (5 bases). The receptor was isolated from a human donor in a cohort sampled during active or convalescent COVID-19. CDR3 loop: CASSVDGGSSNEKLFF. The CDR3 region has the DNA TGCGCCAGCAGCGTGGACGGGGGGTCTAGTAATGAAAAACTGTTTTTT.